A single sample gave rise to the 32 T cell receptor beta chains below, sequenced in a study of T cells in localized non-small cell lung cancer. Here immunoSEQ multiplex PCR was the method, and the copy in TCRdb shows in-frame clones only, minus some. The sample holds about 48,000 clones, 60% to 85% seen once. Here the sequenced sample was peripheral blood, taken before any cancer treatment. The receptors stem from a man aged 35 to 69 with stage I squamous cell lung carcinoma.

The chain is built from TRBV6-5 and TRBJ1-6, with TRBD1 matching over 8 bases. CDR1 and CDR2 from the germline V gene are MNHEY and SVGAGI. The V gene end was trimmed by 8 bases and the J gene end by 8 bases; junction bases not matched to a gene: 11. This CDR3 has 15 residues. The CDR3: CASGRDRGVHSPLHF. In DNA, the CDR3 is TGTGCCAGCGGAAGAGACAGGGGCGTCCATTCACCCCTCCACTTT.

This sequence joins TRBV19 and TRBJ1-2; no clear D. The germline gives CDR1 LNHDA, CDR2 SQIVND (reference sequence). Trimming left V 6 bases short and J 2 bases short, with 16 bases between. There are 15 residues in the CDR3. The DNA for the CDR3 is TGTGCCAGTAGCCAGAAGACCGGCGGAAACTATGGCTACACCTTC. Translated, it gives CASSQKTGGNYGYTF.

The rearrangement uses TRBV7-3 and TRBJ2-6; tentatively, D is TRBD2 (6 bases). V gave up 5 bases and J gave up 2 bases, with 10 bases separating them. Per germline, CDR1 SGHTA and CDR2 FQGTGA. The CDR3 totals 15 residues. The CDR3 nucleotides read TGTGCCAGCAGCCCGGGGGTCACTGGGGCCAACGTCCTGACTTTC. Protein sequence: CASSPGVTGANVLTF.

V gene TRBV10-3 combines with J gene TRBJ1-1; the match to TRBD1 covers 7 bases. This CDR3 is 14 amino acids long. Germline V gene data show CDR1 as ENHRY and CDR2 as SYGVKD. Losses at the gene ends were 11 bases for V and 2 bases for J; bases not matched to a gene: 11. The CDR3 region is CASSLGTVNTEAFF. The CDR3 DNA is TGTGCCTCCTCCCTGGGGACAGTTAACACTGAAGCTTTCTTT.

J is TRBJ1-5 and V is TRBV19, with D unresolved. V gave up 4 bases and J gave up 4 bases, with 8 bases separating them. Germline-derived CDR1 and CDR2 are LNHDA and SQIVND (reference sequence). This CDR3 has 13 residues. The CDR3 coding sequence is TGTGCCAGTAGTAGGGCAGATAATCAGCCCCAGCATTTT. It yields the protein CASSRADNQPQHF.

This chain uses TRBV6-1 with TRBJ1-5; TRBD1 matches 7 bases. Trimming at V came to 4 bases and at J to 4 bases, leaving 7 bases not matched to a gene. The CDR3 covers 15 residues. The germline CDR1 and CDR2 sequences are MNHNS and SASEGT. CDR3 coding DNA: TGTGCCAGCAGTGTTGCGGGACAGCCAAATCAGCCCCAGCATTTT. Translating gives CASSVAGQPNQPQHF.

The chain combines TRBV6-5 with TRBJ1-2; maybe TRBD1 (6 bases). Germline lookup yields CDR1 MNHEY and CDR2 SVGAGI. There are 14 residues in the CDR3. Trimming shortened V by 6 bases and J by 0 bases, and 11 bases separated the two germline ends. CDR3 coding DNA: TGTGCCAGCAGGATAACAGGGTCTAACTATGGCTACACCTTC. It codes for CASRITGSNYGYTF.

The chain couples TRBV5-6 to TRBJ2-3; 10 bases match TRBD2. The CDR3 is 16 residues long. The V gene end was trimmed by 0 bases and the J gene end by 6 bases; junction bases not matched to a gene: 7. CDR1 and CDR2 (germline): SGHDT, YYEEEE. CDR3 DNA: TGTGCCAGCAGCTTGGCTAGCGGGGGCGGTCGGGATACGCAGTATTTT. Translating gives CASSLASGGGRDTQYF.

The chain uses TRBV7-2 and TRBJ2-7; 11 positions agree with TRBD1. V was pared by 4 bases and J by 4 bases, with 6 bases of the junction left unmatched. CDR1 SGHTA and CDR2 FQGNSA come from the germline V gene. The CDR3 runs to 15 residues. The CDR3 loop reads CASSSWTGGVYEQYF. The CDR3 coding sequence is TGTGCCAGCAGCTCCTGGACAGGGGGCGTGTACGAGCAGTACTTC.

This clone occurred a few times. This CDR3 is also generated by other DNA sequences in the sample. The rearrangement uses TRBV5-1 and TRBJ2-5; D gene ambiguous. Trimming shortened V by 0 bases and J by 5 bases, and 2 bases separated the two germline ends. Germline V gene data show CDR1 as SGHRS and CDR2 as YFSETQ. This CDR3 has 11 residues. CDR3 bases: TGCGCCAGCAGCTTGGAGGAGACCCAGTACTTC. As protein: CASSLEETQYF.

A few counts support this clone. The V and J genes are TRBV7-3 and TRBJ2-3; no firm D call. Trimming left V 2 bases short and J 1 base short, with 13 bases between. Germline V gene data show CDR1 as SGHTA and CDR2 as FQGTGA. The CDR3 runs to 16 residues. The DNA of the CDR3 is TGTGCCAGCAGCTTACGCCCCGTCAGAGGCACAGATACGCAGTATTTT. Translation: CASSLRPVRGTDTQYF. Full variable domain (outside the CDR3, taken from reference TRBV7-3 and TRBJ2-3): GAGVSQTPSNKVTEKGKYVELRCDPISGHTALYWYRQSLGQGPEFLIYFQGTGAADDSGLPNDRFFAVRPEGSVSTLKIQRTERGDSAVYLCASSLRPVRGTDTQYFGPGTRLTVL.

In its sample, this clone was seen a few times. The chain is built from TRBV27 and TRBJ1-5; no definite D call. The CDR3 spans 13 residues. Per germline, CDR1 MNHEY and CDR2 SMNVEV (reference sequence). Trimming pared 2 bases from V and 4 bases from J, leaving 6 bases between. CDR3 sequence reads: CASSLNGNQPQHF. DNA for the CDR3: TGTGCCAGCAGTTTAAATGGGAATCAGCCCCAGCATTTT.

The gene calls are TRBV4-3 and TRBJ2-1; 7 positions agree with TRBD2. V shed 3 bases, J shed 4 bases, and the junction held 6 bases outside the gene matches. Germline CDR1 is LGHNA and CDR2 is YSLEER. This CDR3 comprises 15 residues. CDR3 sequence reads: CASSQPTGGYNEQFF. In DNA form, the CDR3 reads TGCGCCAGCAGCCAGCCGACGGGAGGATACAATGAGCAGTTCTTC.

The chain carries TRBV4-2 and TRBJ2-3, with 7 positions matching TRBD2. The CDR3 runs 17 residues. CDR1 and CDR2 from the germline V gene are LGHNA and YNFKEQ. Germline trimming cut 1 base from V and 1 base from J; bases unmatched to any gene: 8. The CDR3 sequence is CASSQGGLAVGTDTQYF. CDR3 sequence (DNA): TGTGCCAGCAGCCAAGGAGGGCTAGCGGTTGGCACAGATACGCAGTATTTT.

This clone has more than one count but fewer than ten. The chain links TRBV5-1 to TRBJ1-1; D might be TRBD1 (5 bases). The CDR3 consists of 14 residues. V lost 5 bases to trimming and J lost 3 bases, with 14 bases between them. Germline V gene lookup returns CDR1 SGHRS and CDR2 YFSETQ. CDR3 DNA: TGCGCCAGCAGGATGAGAGGGGATTACACTGAAGCTTTCTTT. Protein product: CASRMRGDYTEAFF.

This chain joins TRBV6-6 and TRBJ2-5; TRBD2 matches 7 bases. CDR1 is MNHNY, CDR2 SVGAGI, per germline (reference sequence). V was pared by 4 bases and J by 5 bases, with 10 bases of the junction left unmatched. This CDR3 is built from 15 residues. The DNA of the CDR3 is TGTGCCAGCAGTTCCCGCGGGCGGGGGTTGGAGACCCAGTACTTC. It translates to CASSSRGRGLETQYF.

The V gene is TRBV28, the J gene TRBJ1-6; D gene uncertain. CDR1 and CDR2 (germline): MDHEN, SYDVKM. V was clipped by 3 bases and J by 9 bases, with 12 bases between them. This CDR3 has 14 residues. CDR3 sequence (DNA): TGTGCCAGCAGTTTGACTAGACTAATTTCACCCCTCCACTTT. As protein: CASSLTRLISPLHF.

This rearrangement joins TRBV7-2 to TRBJ1-1; 7 positions match TRBD1. The V gene's germline CDR1 is SGHTA and CDR2 FQGNSA. Unmatched junction bases numbered 6, after V lost 8 bases and J lost 0 bases. The CDR3 is 14 residues long. In nucleotides, the CDR3 is TGTGCCAGCGGGACAGAATTAATGAACACTGAAGCTTTCTTT. Protein sequence: CASGTELMNTEAFF.

This chain uses TRBV28 with TRBJ2-1; TRBD2 agrees at 12 bases. V lost 6 bases and J lost 13; bases outside the gene matches: 13. The germline gives CDR1 MDHEN, CDR2 SYDVKM. This CDR3 has 15 amino acids. CDR3: CASRAPPLAGGQQFF. As DNA, the CDR3 is TGTGCCAGCAGGGCGCCCCCCCTAGCGGGGGGGCAACAGTTCTTC.

CDR3 sequence reads: CASSRLPTGTGSPLHF. The CDR3 bases are TGTGCCAGCAGCCGCCTCCCAACAGGGACTGGATCACCCCTCCACTTT. This sequence joins TRBV7-2 and TRBJ1-6, with D perhaps TRBD1 (6 bases). The V end was cut by 5 bases, the J end by 10 bases, with 21 bases between. The germline V gene encodes CDR1 SGHTA and CDR2 FQGNSA. The CDR3 loop spans 16 amino acids.

This chain joins TRBV5-1 and TRBJ2-6; D remains ambiguous. Trimming took 7 bases from V and 0 from J, leaving 8 bases between them. Germline V gene sequence: CDR1 SGHRS, CDR2 YFSETQ. The CDR3 runs 14 residues. CDR3 coding DNA: TGCGCCAGCGTCGACACCTCTGGGGCCAACGTCCTGACTTTC. Encoded protein: CASVDTSGANVLTF.

This chain uses TRBV28 with TRBJ1-3; D possibly corresponds to TRBD1 (6 bases). The germline V gene encodes CDR1 MDHEN and CDR2 SYDVKM. The CDR3 runs 17 residues. The V and J ends lost 5 bases and 4 bases respectively, with 21 bases between them. The CDR3 is CASSIDLSGAGGNTIYF. The CDR3 nucleotides read TGTGCCAGCAGTATCGACCTTTCGGGGGCGGGCGGAAACACCATATATTTT.

The CDR3 nucleotides are TGTGCCAGCAGCATGACAGGGATCTCCTACGAGCAGTACTTC. Translation gives CASSMTGISYEQYF. The genes are TRBV7-3 and TRBJ2-7; 7 bases map to TRBD1. Germline V gene sequence: CDR1 SGHTA, CDR2 FQGTGA. The CDR3 is 14 amino acids. The V gene end was trimmed by 5 bases and the J gene end by 0 bases; junction bases not matched to a gene: 4.

The genes are TRBV19 and TRBJ1-2; D perhaps matches TRBD1 (6 bases). V gave up 5 bases and J gave up 6 bases, with 16 bases separating them. The CDR3 loop spans 14 amino acids. Germline loops: CDR1 LNHDA, CDR2 SQIVND (reference sequence). The CDR3 here is CASSAIQGSDGYTF. The CDR3 DNA sequence: TGTGCCAGTAGTGCCATACAGGGATCGGATGGCTACACCTTC.

This sequence joins TRBV2 and TRBJ1-4; D is unclear. Germline CDR1 reads SNHLY; CDR2 reads FYNNEI. The ends were cut back, 8 bases at V and 0 bases at J, with 13 bases in the middle. The CDR3 totals 15 residues. The CDR3: CASGLGAATNEKLFF. The CDR3 region has the DNA TGTGCCAGCGGCTTGGGCGCTGCAACTAATGAAAAACTGTTTTTT.

This chain connects TRBV5-1 to TRBJ2-5, with 9 bases lining up with TRBD1. The CDR3 is 15 amino acids. Looked up from germline, CDR1 is SGHRS and CDR2 is YFSETQ. Trimming took 1 base from V and 4 from J; bases not matched to a gene: 5. Here the CDR3 DNA reads TGCGCCAGCAGCTTGTTACAGGGGGCGAGAGAGACCCAGTACTTC. It codes for CASSLLQGARETQYF.

This clone is a singleton in its sample. V usage is TRBV11-3 and J usage is TRBJ2-3; 9 bases are a match to TRBD1. V was pared by 3 bases and J by 4 bases, with 11 bases of the junction left unmatched. Germline values: CDR1 SGHNT, CDR2 YENEEA. The CDR3 runs to 17 residues. The CDR3 loop is CASSFHRDRDSSDTQYF. CDR3 nucleotide sequence: TGTGCCAGCAGCTTCCACCGGGACAGGGATTCGTCAGATACGCAGTATTTT.

The V call is TRBV11-1, the J call TRBJ1-2; 9 bases fit TRBD1. Trimming cost V 5 bases and J 2 bases; bases outside gene matches: 6. Germline lookup yields CDR1 SGHAT and CDR2 FQDESV (reference sequence). CDR3 length: 15 amino acids. CDR3 in DNA: TGTGCCAGCAGCCTTCGGACAGGGGACAACTATGGCTACACCTTC. Its translation is CASSLRTGDNYGYTF.

A few counts support this clone. This sequence joins TRBV6-1 and TRBJ1-6, with a tentative D call TRBD1 (5 bases). V was trimmed by 11 bases and J by 8 bases, leaving 16 bases between them. CDR1 and CDR2 from the germline V gene are MNHNS and SASEGT. The CDR3 is made up of 13 amino acids. CDR3 nucleotides: TGTGCCGGGTCGGGACGGATTGATTCACCCCTCCACTTT. Translated: CAGSGRIDSPLHF.

The chain carries TRBV19 and TRBJ2-5; TRBD2 matches 8 bases. Germline lookup yields CDR1 LNHDA and CDR2 SQIVND (reference sequence). The CDR3 totals 12 residues. The ends lost 6 bases at V and 10 bases at J; junction bases unmatched: 7. The CDR3 loop is CASSPPGGIQYF. The CDR3, as DNA: TGTGCCAGTAGCCCCCCGGGGGGGATCCAGTACTTC.

The CDR3 here is CASSVGHMNTGELFF. The DNA for the CDR3 is TGTGCCAGCAGCGTAGGACACATGAACACCGGGGAGCTGTTTTTT. The chain is built from TRBV9 and TRBJ2-2, with D unclear. V gave up 0 bases and J gave up 1 base, with 7 bases separating them. Germline V CDR1 and CDR2: SGDLS, YYNGEE. The CDR3 extends over 15 amino acids.

This chain connects TRBV10-3 to TRBJ2-7; 10 bases match TRBD1. The length of the CDR3 is 14 residues. V lost 6 bases, J lost 2 bases, and 4 bases stayed unmatched. Germline-derived CDR1 and CDR2 are ENHRY and SYGVKD. The CDR3 coding sequence is TGTGCCATCAGCGCCGGGACAGGGGCCTACGAGCAGTACTTC. As protein: CAISAGTGAYEQYF.